This passage covers 4 T cell receptor beta chains from one sample sequenced in a study of blood T cells in healthy people across ages. The use of a sample-barcoded 5' primer and a J-beta primer mix characterized a second PCR of 7 to 11 cycles. TCRdb itself ran the 5' RACE reads through MiXCR, one entry per CDR3 protein. The table has 650,000 to 950,000 distinct CDR3 sequences, around two fifths seen once. The specimen was blood. The receptors derive from a man aged 55 to 70 in good health.

This clonotype was counted a few times. The chain joins TRBV5-1 to TRBJ2-7, with D possibly being TRBD1 (5 bases). The V end was cut by 4 bases, the J end by 1 base, with 21 bases between. Looked up from germline, CDR1 is SGHRS and CDR2 is YFSETQ. This CDR3 has 17 residues. CDR3 sequence: CASSQRQLARGSYEQYF. CDR3 sequence (DNA): TGCGCCAGCAGCCAAAGGCAGCTCGCTAGGGGATCCTACGAGCAGTACTTC.

This rearrangement joins TRBV29-1 to TRBJ1-2, with D perhaps matching TRBD1 (6 bases). The germline CDR1 and CDR2 sequences are SQVTM and ANQGSEA. The V end lost 3 bases, the J end lost 2 bases, and 19 bases lay between the germline ends. This CDR3 spans 16 amino acids. Here the CDR3 reads CSVDPIEGGRNYGYTF. The DNA for the CDR3 is TGCAGCGTTGACCCAATCGAGGGGGGAAGGAACTATGGCTACACCTTC.

About this clonotype: A junction end diverges from the germline sequence, so it may reflect a read error. The chain has TRBV7-9 and TRBJ2-7; D remains ambiguous. Germline V lookup: CDR1 SEHNR, CDR2 FQNEAQ (reference sequence). This CDR3 contains 12 residues. The CDR3 DNA reads TGTGTCAGCAGCTTAGTGGGGTACGAGCAGTACTTC. It translates to CVSSLVGYEQYF.

The rearrangement uses TRBV3-1 and TRBJ2-5; D is uncertain. The CDR3 totals 12 residues. The germline V gene has CDR1 LGHDT and CDR2 YNNKEL (reference sequence). Trimming left V 1 base short and J 13 bases short, with 13 bases between. In DNA form, the CDR3 reads TGTGCCAGCAGCCAAGCGGAAGGGTTTCGGTACTTC. Amino acids: CASSQAEGFRYF.